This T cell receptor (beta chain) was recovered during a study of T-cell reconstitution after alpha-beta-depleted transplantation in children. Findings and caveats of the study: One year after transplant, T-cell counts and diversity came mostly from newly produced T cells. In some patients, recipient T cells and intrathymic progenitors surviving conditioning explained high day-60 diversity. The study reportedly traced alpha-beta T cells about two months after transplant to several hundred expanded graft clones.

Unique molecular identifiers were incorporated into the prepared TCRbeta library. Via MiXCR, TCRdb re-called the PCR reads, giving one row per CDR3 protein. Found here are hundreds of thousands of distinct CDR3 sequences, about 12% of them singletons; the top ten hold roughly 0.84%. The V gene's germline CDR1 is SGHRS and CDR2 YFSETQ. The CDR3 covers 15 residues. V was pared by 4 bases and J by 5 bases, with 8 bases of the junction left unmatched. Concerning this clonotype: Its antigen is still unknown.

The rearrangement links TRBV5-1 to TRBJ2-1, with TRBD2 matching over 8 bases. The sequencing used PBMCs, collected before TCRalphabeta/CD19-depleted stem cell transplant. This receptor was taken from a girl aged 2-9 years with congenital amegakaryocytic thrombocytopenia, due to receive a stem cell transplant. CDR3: CASSGLAALNNEQFF. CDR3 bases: TGCGCCAGCAGCGGACTAGCTGCCCTAAACAATGAGCAGTTCTTC.